This T cell receptor (beta chain) was identified during a study of OX40 agonist ivuxolimab in advanced cancers. Germline V lookup: CDR1 SGHVS, CDR2 FNYEAQ. The V gene end was trimmed by 5 bases and the J gene end by 4 bases; junction bases not matched to a gene: 11. This CDR3 region has 17 residues. The method was immunoSEQ multiplex PCR; TCRdb's version includes in-frame clones alone and lacks a portion of them. The repertoire consists of some 25,000 clones, with roughly 80% occurring once and the leading ten covering around 32%. The TCR sequence derives from an adult with an advanced solid tumor such as melanoma, head and neck, liver or kidney cancer. The sequenced sample was CD4+ or CD8+ T cells sorted from blood, obtained in a trial of the OX40 agonist ivuxolimab. V gene TRBV7-6 combines with J gene TRBJ2-1; 10 positions agree with TRBD2. As DNA, the CDR3 is TGTGCCAGCAGCCCCGCGGGGAGCGGGAGGGCTTACAATGAGCAGTTCTTC. It translates to CASSPAGSGRAYNEQFF.